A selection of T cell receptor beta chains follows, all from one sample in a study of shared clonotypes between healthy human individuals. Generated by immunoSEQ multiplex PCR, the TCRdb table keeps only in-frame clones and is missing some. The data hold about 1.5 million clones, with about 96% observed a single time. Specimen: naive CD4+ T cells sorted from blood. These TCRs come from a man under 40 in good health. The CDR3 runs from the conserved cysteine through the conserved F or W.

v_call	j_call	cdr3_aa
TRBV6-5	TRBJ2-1	CASSYSTGQTNEQFF
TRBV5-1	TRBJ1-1	CASSFGQQLPQAFF
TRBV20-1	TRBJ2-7	CSARTAYEQYF
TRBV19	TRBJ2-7	CASSIVQGSSYEQYF
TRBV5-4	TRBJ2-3	CASRKDRNTDTQYF
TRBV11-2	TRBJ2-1	CATRTVGSNEQFF
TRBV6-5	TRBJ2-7	CASSYSRASSYEQYF
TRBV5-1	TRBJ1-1	CASSPGTGKGDFF
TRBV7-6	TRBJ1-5	CAAGQDSNQPQHF
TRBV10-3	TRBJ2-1	CAISDPGLARNNEQFF
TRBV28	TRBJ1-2	CASTSGSLTDYTF
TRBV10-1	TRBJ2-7	CASSESRSPPDEQYF
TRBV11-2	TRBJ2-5	CASSLGPNQETQYF
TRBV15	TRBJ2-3	CATSRVVVTDTQYF
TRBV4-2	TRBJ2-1	CASSQEGEGSAALYNEQFF
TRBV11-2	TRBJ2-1	CASSLGDSGYYNEQFF
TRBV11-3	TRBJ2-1	CASSPHKGPYNEQFF
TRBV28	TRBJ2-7	CASSVPYEQYF
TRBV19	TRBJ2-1	CASSRQGDVYNEQFF
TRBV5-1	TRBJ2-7	CASSTNQGASEQYF
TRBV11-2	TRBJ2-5	CASRSGGFQQETQYF
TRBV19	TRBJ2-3	CASSSGTFASTDTQYF
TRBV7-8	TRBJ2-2	CASSLALAGANGELFF
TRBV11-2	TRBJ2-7	CASSLVWVSYEQYF
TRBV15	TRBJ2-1	CATSRDSAVGEQFF
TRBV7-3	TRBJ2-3	CASSLAPTDTQYF
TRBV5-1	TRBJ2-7	CASSLVQGRDSYEQYF
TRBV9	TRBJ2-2	CASSALVRSTGELFF
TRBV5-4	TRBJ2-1	CASSFWRDSSYNEQFF
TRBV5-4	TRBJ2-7	CASSQAVRDSEQYF
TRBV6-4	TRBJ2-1	CASSAPKTMREGYNEQFF
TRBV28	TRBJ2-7	CASMEPGRRSNEQYF
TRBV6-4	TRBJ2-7	CASSDVAGGSIYEQYF
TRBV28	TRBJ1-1	CASSLSPGSGNTEAFF
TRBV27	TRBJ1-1	CASSLSGVRDTEAFF
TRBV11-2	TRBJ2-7	CASGGWTLDYEQYF
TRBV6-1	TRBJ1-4	CASGGSESLKGLFF
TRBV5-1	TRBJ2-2	CASSPGDRGIIAGELFF
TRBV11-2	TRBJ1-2	CASSPSSNYGYTF
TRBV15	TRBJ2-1	CATSHTSNEQFF
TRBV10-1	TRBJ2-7	CASRAGPPPNEQYF
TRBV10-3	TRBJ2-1	CAISESLTAGGGNEQFF
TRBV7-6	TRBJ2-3	CASSLAEPKAGGTDTQYF